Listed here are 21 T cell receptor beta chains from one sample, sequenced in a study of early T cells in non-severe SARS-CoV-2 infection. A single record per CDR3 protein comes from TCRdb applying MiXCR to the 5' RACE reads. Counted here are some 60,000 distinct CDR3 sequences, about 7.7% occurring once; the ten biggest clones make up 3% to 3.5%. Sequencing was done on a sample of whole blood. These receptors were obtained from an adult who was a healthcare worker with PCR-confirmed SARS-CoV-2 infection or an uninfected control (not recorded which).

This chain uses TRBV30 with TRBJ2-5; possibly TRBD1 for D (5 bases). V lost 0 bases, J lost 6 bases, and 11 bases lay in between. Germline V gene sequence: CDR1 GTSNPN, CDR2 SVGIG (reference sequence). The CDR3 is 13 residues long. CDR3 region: CAWSVGASKTQYF. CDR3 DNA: TGTGCCTGGAGTGTAGGGGCCTCAAAGACCCAGTACTTC.

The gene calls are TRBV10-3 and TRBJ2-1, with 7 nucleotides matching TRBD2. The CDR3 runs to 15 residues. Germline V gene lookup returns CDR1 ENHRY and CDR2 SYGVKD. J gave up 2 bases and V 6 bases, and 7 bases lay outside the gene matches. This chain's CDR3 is CAIRVVAGPYNEQFF. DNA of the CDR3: TGTGCCATCAGAGTCGTAGCGGGCCCCTACAATGAGCAGTTCTTC.

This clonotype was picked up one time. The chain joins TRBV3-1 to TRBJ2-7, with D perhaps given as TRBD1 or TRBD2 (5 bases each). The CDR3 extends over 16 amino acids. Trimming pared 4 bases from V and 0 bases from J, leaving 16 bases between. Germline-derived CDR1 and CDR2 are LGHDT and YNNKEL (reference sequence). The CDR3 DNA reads TGTGCCAGCAGCCTCCGGGGACGCCACAGCTCCTACGAGCAGTACTTC. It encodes CASSLRGRHSSYEQYF.

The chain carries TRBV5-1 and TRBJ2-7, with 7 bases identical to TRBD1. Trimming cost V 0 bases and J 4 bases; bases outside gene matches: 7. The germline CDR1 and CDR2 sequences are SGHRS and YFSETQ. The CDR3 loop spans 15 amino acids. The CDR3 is CASSLAKGAVYEQYF. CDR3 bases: TGCGCCAGCAGCTTGGCCAAGGGGGCAGTTTACGAGCAGTACTTC. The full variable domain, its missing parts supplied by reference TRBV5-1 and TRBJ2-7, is KAGVTQTPRYLIKTRGQQVTLSCSPISGHRSVSWYQQTPGQGLQFLFEYFSETQRNKGNFPGRFSGRQFSNSRSEMNVSTLELGDSALYLCASSLAKGAVYEQYFGPGTRLTVT.

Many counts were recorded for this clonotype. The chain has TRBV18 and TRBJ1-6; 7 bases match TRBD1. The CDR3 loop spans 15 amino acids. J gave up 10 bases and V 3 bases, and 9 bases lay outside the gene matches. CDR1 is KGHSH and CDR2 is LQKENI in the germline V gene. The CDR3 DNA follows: TGTGCCAGCTCACCTCGCGGCAGGGGGGGATCACCCCTCCACTTT. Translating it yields CASSPRGRGGSPLHF.

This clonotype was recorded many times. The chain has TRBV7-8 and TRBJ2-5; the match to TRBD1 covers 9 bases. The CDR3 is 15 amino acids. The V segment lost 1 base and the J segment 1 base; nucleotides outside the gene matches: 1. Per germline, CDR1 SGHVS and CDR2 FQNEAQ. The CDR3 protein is CASSLGTGVQETQYF. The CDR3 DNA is TGTGCCAGCAGCTTAGGGACAGGGGTCCAAGAGACCCAGTACTTC.

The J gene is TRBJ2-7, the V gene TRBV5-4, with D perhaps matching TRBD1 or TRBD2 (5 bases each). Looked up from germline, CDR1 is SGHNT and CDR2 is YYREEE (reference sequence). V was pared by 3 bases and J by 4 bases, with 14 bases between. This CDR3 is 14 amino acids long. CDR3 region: CASSSGKGQYEQYF. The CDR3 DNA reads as TGTGCCAGCAGCTCCGGGAAGGGGCAGTACGAGCAGTACTTC. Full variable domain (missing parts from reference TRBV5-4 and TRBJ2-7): ETGVTQSPTHLIKTRGQQVTLRCSSQSGHNTVSWYQQALGQGPQFIFQYYREEENGRGNFPPRFSGLQFPNYSSELNVNALELDDSALYLCASSSGKGQYEQYFGPGTRLTVT.

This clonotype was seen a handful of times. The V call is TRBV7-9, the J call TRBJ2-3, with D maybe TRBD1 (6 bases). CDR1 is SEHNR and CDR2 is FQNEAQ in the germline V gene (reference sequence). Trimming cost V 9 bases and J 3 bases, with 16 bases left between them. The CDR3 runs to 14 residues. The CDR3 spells CASVRGSETDTQYF. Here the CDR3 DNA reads TGTGCCAGTGTGAGGGGGAGTGAGACAGATACGCAGTATTTT.

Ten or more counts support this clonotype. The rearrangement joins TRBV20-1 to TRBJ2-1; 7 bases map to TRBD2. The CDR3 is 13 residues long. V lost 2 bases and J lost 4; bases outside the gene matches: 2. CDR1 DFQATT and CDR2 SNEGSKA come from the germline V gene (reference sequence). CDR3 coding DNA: TGCAGTGCTAGACTAGCGGAATACAATGAGCAGTTCTTC. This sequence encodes CSARLAEYNEQFF.

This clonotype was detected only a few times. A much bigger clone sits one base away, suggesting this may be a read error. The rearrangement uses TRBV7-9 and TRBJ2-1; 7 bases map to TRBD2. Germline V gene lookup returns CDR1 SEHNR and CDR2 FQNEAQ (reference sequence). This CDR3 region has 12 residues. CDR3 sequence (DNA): TGTGTCAGCAGCATGGGACTATACGAGCAGTTCTTC. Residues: CVSSMGLYEQFF.

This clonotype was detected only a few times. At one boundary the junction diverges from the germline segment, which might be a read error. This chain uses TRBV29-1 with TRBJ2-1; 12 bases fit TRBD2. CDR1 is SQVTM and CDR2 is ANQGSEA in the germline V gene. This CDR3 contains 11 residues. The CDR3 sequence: CSAPLAGGPLF. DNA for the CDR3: TGCAGTGCTCCGCTAGCGGGAGGGCCGCTCTTC.

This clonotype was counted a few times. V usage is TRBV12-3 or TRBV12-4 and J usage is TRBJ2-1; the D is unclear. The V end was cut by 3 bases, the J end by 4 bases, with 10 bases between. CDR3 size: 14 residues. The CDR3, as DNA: TGTGCCAGCAGTTTGGGTGGGCTGTACAATGAGCAGTTCTTC. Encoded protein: CASSLGGLYNEQFF.

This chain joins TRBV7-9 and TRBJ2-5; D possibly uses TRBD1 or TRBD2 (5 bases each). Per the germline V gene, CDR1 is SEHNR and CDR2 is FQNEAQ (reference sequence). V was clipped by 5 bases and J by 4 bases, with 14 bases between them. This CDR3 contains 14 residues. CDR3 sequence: CASSPPGPRETQYF. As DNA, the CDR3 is TGTGCCAGCAGCCCACCGGGGCCTCGAGAGACCCAGTACTTC.

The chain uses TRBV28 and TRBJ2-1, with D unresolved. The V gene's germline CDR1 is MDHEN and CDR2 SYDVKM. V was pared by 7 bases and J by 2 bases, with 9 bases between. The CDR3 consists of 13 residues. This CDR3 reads CASTTVTYNEQFF. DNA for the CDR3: TGTGCCAGCACCACCGTGACCTACAATGAGCAGTTCTTC.

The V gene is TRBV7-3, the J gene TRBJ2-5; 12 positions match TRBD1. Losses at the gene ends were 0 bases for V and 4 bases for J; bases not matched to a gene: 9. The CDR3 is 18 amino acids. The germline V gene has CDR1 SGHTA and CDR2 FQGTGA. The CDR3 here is CASSLTGTGGMVGETQYF. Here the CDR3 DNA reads TGTGCCAGCAGCTTAACTGGGACAGGGGGCATGGTTGGAGAGACCCAGTACTTC.

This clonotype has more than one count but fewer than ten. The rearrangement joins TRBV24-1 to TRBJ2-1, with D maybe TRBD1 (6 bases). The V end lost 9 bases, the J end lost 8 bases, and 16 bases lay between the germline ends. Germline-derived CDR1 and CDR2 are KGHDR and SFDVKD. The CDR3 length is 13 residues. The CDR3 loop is CATQTGLFDEQFF. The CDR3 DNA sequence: TGTGCCACCCAGACAGGTCTGTTTGATGAGCAGTTCTTC.

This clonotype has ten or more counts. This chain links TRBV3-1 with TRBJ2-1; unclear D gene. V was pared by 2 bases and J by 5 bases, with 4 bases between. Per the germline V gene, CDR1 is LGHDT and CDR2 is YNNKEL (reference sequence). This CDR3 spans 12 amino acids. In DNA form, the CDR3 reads TGTGCCAGCAGCCAAATAAACAATGAGCAGTTCTTC. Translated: CASSQINNEQFF.

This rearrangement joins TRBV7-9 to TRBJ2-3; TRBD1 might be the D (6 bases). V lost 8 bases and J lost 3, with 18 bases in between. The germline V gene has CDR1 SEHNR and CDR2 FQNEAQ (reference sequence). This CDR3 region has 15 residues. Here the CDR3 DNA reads TGTGCCAGCTCGATAGGACAGTCGATTACAGATACGCAGTATTTT. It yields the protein CASSIGQSITDTQYF.

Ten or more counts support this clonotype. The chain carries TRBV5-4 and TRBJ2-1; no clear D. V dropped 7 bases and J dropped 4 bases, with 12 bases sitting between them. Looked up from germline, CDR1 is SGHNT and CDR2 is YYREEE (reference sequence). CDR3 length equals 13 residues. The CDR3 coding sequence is TGTGCCAGCGCCGACCCCACTTACAATGAGCAGTTCTTC. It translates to CASADPTYNEQFF.

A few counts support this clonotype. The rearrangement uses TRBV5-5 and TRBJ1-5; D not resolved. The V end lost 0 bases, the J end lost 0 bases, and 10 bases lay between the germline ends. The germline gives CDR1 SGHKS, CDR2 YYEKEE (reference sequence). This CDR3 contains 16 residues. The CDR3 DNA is TGTGCCAGCAGCTTGGGGCAGTCCTATAGCAATCAGCCCCAGCATTTT. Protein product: CASSLGQSYSNQPQHF.

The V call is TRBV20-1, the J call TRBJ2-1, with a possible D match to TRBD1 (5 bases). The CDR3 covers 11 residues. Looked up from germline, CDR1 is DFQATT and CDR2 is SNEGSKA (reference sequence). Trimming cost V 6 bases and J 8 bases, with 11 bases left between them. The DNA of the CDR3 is TGCAGTGCCTTCAGGGTGGATGAGCAGTTCTTC. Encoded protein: CSAFRVDEQFF.